The clone carrying this T cell receptor beta chain occurred a few times. As yet, its antigen is unknown. This sample stems from a study of blood T cells in healthy people across ages. Study-level information: About one barcoded beta molecule per two T cells was captured by template switching.

Findings and caveats of the study: The donors' CMV status was not determined, possibly confounding changes in expanded clonotypes.

Collection of 8.5 to 10 milliliters of peripheral blood was performed for each donor. Trimming stripped 5 bases from V and 6 bases from J, with 13 bases between. Per germline, CDR1 SGHTA and CDR2 FQGNSA. The CDR3 covers 13 residues. Primers used in a second PCR of about 7 to 12 cycles were a sample-barcoded 5' primer and a J-beta primer mix. Every single cDNA molecule received a tag from a template-switch adaptor with 12 random nucleotides. TCRdb passed the 5' RACE reads through MiXCR, listing each CDR3 protein once. The sample includes 1,500,000 or so distinct CDR3 sequences, around 40% seen only once; the top ten take over 3.5%.

This chain joins TRBV7-2 and TRBJ1-1; D is perhaps TRBD1 (6 bases). This receptor was obtained from a woman younger than 30 in good health. Input material: blood. The CDR3 here is CASSDQGISEAFF. The DNA of the CDR3 is TGTGCCAGCAGCGACCAGGGGATCTCTGAAGCTTTCTTT.